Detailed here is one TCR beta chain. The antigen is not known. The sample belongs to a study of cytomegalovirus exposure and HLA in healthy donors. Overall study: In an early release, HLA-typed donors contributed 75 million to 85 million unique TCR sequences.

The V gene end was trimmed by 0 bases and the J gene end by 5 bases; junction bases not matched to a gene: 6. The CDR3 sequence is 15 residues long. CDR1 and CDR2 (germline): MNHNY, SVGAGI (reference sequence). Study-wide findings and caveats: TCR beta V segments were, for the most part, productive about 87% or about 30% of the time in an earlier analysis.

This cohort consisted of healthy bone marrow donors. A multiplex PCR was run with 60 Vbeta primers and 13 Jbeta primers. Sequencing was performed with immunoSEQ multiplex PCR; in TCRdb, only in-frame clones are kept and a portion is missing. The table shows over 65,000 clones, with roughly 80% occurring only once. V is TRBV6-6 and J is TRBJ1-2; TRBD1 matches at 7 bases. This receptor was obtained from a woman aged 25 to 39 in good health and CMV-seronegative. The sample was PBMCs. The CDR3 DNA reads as TGTGCCAGCAGTTACTCCTTGACAGGGACTTATGGCTACACCTTC. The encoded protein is CASSYSLTGTYGYTF.